Below, 32 T cell receptor beta chains from the same sample are listed, as sequenced in a study of T cell clones after liver transplantation. Assay: immunoSEQ multiplex PCR; the TCRdb copy retains only in-frame clones and omits some. The sample lists about 11,000 clones, about 71% occurring once. The specimen comprised CD4+ T cells from blood, sampled 32 months after liver transplant. These TCRs come from a human patient who received a liver transplant. Some T cells could come from the graft donor.

The chain is built from TRBV7-9 and TRBJ2-1; D ambiguous. The V end lost 4 bases, the J end lost 10 bases, and 23 bases lay between the germline ends. Germline V gives CDR1 SEHNR, CDR2 FQNEAQ (reference sequence). This CDR3 has 16 amino acids. CDR3 loop: CASSSISGATEVEQFF. CDR3 nucleotides: TGTGCCAGCAGCTCAATTTCAGGAGCGACTGAAGTAGAGCAGTTCTTC.

Only a few counts were recorded for this clone. This rearrangement joins TRBV19 to TRBJ1-2, with TRBD1 matching 7 bases. This CDR3 is built from 15 residues. The germline V gene encodes CDR1 LNHDA and CDR2 SQIVND (reference sequence). With V trimmed by 0 bases and J by 4 bases, 5 bases remained unmatched. The CDR3 DNA is TGTGCCAGTAGTATAGATAGGGGGCTTCGCTATGGCTACACCTTC. It yields the protein CASSIDRGLRYGYTF.

This clone was seen more than once but under ten times. The J gene is TRBJ1-2, the V gene TRBV4-3, with unresolved D. This CDR3 is built from 14 residues. V was cut by 3 bases and J by 8 bases, with 16 bases left in between. CDR1 is LGHNA, CDR2 YSLEER, per germline. The DNA for the CDR3 is TGCGCCAGCAGCCAGGACGGGTCGAACAAAGGCTACACCTTC. Amino acids: CASSQDGSNKGYTF.

V and J are TRBV5-1 and TRBJ1-5; TRBD1 is a possible D gene (5 bases). The CDR3 runs 13 residues. CDR1 and CDR2 from the germline V gene are SGHRS and YFSETQ. V gave up 7 bases and J gave up 7 bases, with 15 bases separating them. The CDR3 DNA sequence: TGCGCCAGCCGGGGCAGGGATGGCCAGCCCCAGCATTTT. Amino acid sequence: CASRGRDGQPQHF.

The chain uses TRBV27 and TRBJ2-2, with TRBD1 identical over 10 bases. Germline V CDR1 and CDR2: MNHEY, SMNVEV (reference sequence). With 9 bases clipped from V and 6 bases from J, the junction kept 10 bases outside the gene matches. This CDR3 is 15 amino acids long. CDR3 loop: CASYTRDRGPGELFF. CDR3 nucleotides: TGTGCCAGTTACACCCGGGACAGGGGCCCCGGGGAGCTGTTTTTT.

The rearrangement links TRBV28 to TRBJ2-2; D unresolved. The CDR3 extends over 14 amino acids. Deletions cut 5 bases from V and 7 bases from J, with 14 bases between. Germline CDR1 and CDR2: MDHEN and SYDVKM. CDR3 protein: CASSVLQSGGELFF. DNA of the CDR3: TGTGCCAGCAGTGTCCTCCAGTCTGGCGGGGAGCTGTTTTTT.

The chain couples TRBV6-5 to TRBJ1-1, with 8 bases matching TRBD1. The V gene's germline CDR1 is MNHEY and CDR2 SVGAGI. The CDR3 covers 13 residues. Trimming removed 8 bases from V and 4 bases from J; junction bases left unmatched: 6. CDR3 nucleotides: TGTGCCAGCCAAGGACAGGGTCTCACTGAAGCTTTCTTT. Amino acids: CASQGQGLTEAFF.

V usage is TRBV27 and J usage is TRBJ2-1; the match to TRBD2 covers 12 bases. From germline, CDR1 is MNHEY and CDR2 SMNVEV (reference sequence). The CDR3 totals 16 residues. Germline trimming cut 3 bases from V and 5 bases from J; bases unmatched to any gene: 5. CDR3 sequence reads: CASSFHRTSGNNEQFF. For the CDR3, the DNA is TGTGCCAGCAGTTTCCACCGGACTAGCGGGAACAATGAGCAGTTCTTC.

The chain recombines TRBV7-6 with TRBJ2-1; TRBD2 might be the D (6 bases). Germline V CDR1 and CDR2: SGHVS, FNYEAQ. Trimming shortened V by 3 bases and J by 0 bases, and 9 bases separated the two germline ends. This CDR3 is 15 amino acids long. CDR3 DNA: TGTGCCAGCAGCTTGGACGGGAGCTCCTACAATGAGCAGTTCTTC. Protein product: CASSLDGSSYNEQFF.

CDR3 in amino acids: CASSPRTSGRMGDTQYF. DNA for the CDR3: TGTGCCAGCAGCCCCAGGACTAGCGGGAGGATGGGTGATACGCAGTATTTT. V usage is TRBV13 and J usage is TRBJ2-3, with 14 bases fitting TRBD2. V was pared by 5 bases and J by 6 bases, with 10 bases of the junction left unmatched. This CDR3 is 17 amino acids long. In germline, CDR1 is PRHDT, CDR2 FYEKMQ (reference sequence).

The genes are TRBV6-1 and TRBJ2-7, with TRBD2 matching 8 bases. CDR3 length: 15 residues. Trimming cost V 5 bases and J 1 base; bases outside gene matches: 7. Germline-derived CDR1 and CDR2 are MNHNS and SASEGT. CDR3 bases: TGTGCCAGCAGTAGTACAGCGGGAGAGTCCTACGAGCAGTACGTC. It specifies CASSSTAGESYEQYV.

This chain connects TRBV14 to TRBJ2-7; the D is unclear. There are 13 residues in the CDR3. The ends were cut back, 0 bases at V and 6 bases at J, with 9 bases in the middle. From germline, CDR1 is SGHDN and CDR2 FVKESK. The CDR3 here is CASSQETFGEQYF. The CDR3 DNA follows: TGTGCCAGCAGCCAAGAAACATTCGGCGAGCAGTACTTC. The full variable domain, completed using reference TRBV14 and TRBJ2-7, is EAGVTQFPSHSVIEKGQTVTLRCDPISGHDNLYWYRRVMGKEIKFLLHFVKESKQDESGMPNNRFLAERTGGTYSTLKVQPAELEDSGVYFCASSQETFGEQYFGPGTRLTVT.

CDR3 nucleotides: TGTGCCGTACAGACTGGGAGCTCCTACGAGCAGTACTTC. Protein: CAVQTGSSYEQYF. J is TRBJ2-7 and V is TRBV6-5, with D maybe TRBD2 (5 bases). The CDR3 covers 13 residues. The germline V gene has CDR1 MNHEY and CDR2 SVGAGI. The V gene lost 11 bases and the J gene lost 0 bases, with 14 bases spanning the gap.

The chain has TRBV29-1 and TRBJ1-2; D uncertain. Trimming removed 4 bases from V and 4 bases from J, with 13 bases in between. The CDR3 is 13 residues long. Germline V lookup: CDR1 SQVTM, CDR2 ANQGSEA. CDR3 sequence reads: CSVVREVGYGYTF. In DNA form, the CDR3 reads TGCAGCGTTGTTAGGGAGGTCGGCTATGGCTACACCTTC.

This clone counts as medium-sized (0.01 to 0.1%). The sample has other DNA sequences that encode this CDR3 too. The chain joins TRBV4-1 to TRBJ2-3, with D unclear. The CDR3 consists of 14 residues. Germline V gene data show CDR1 as MGHRA and CDR2 as YSYEKL. The V end was cut by 0 bases, the J end by 2 bases, with 6 bases between. Here the CDR3 DNA reads TGCGCCAGCAGCCAAGATTCCAACACAGATACGCAGTATTTT. Its protein product is CASSQDSNTDTQYF.

CDR3 nucleotides: TGCGCCAGCCGGACAGAAAGCTCCTATAATTCACCCCTCCACTTT. Residues: CASRTESSYNSPLHF. The rearrangement links TRBV5-1 to TRBJ1-6; a weak D match, TRBD1 (6 bases). The CDR3 loop spans 15 amino acids. V shed 7 bases and J shed 0 bases, with 11 bases lying between them. Germline-derived CDR1 and CDR2 are SGHRS and YFSETQ. The whole variable domain, remainder taken from reference TRBV5-1 and TRBJ1-6, is KAGVTQTPRYLIKTRGQQVTLSCSPISGHRSVSWYQQTPGQGLQFLFEYFSETQRNKGNFPGRFSGRQFSNSRSEMNVSTLELGDSALYLCASRTESSYNSPLHFGNGTRLTVT.

CDR3 DNA sequence: TGTGCCAGTAATAGCTTGGGGGGAGAGGACACTGAAGCTTTCTTT. Its translation: CASNSLGGEDTEAFF. This sequence joins TRBV19 and TRBJ1-1, with D perhaps TRBD1 (5 bases). V was trimmed by 7 bases and J by 3 bases, leaving 18 bases between them. This CDR3 contains 15 residues. Germline CDR1 is LNHDA and CDR2 is SQIVND (reference sequence).

V is TRBV23-1 and J is TRBJ2-7, with 11 bases matching TRBD2. TRBV23-1 is designated an ORF whose function remains uncertain. The ends lost 8 bases at V and 4 bases at J; junction bases unmatched: 16. This CDR3 spans 17 amino acids. This CDR3 is CASVPSTSGAPRYEQYV. The CDR3 DNA sequence: TGCGCCAGCGTACCATCGACTAGCGGGGCGCCCCGGTACGAGCAGTACGTC.

The rearrangement uses TRBV15 and TRBJ1-5; D gene uncertain. This CDR3 has 14 amino acids. The germline V and J ends were trimmed by 3 bases and 0 bases, with 6 bases remaining between them. CDR1 is LNHNV and CDR2 is YYDKDF in the germline V gene (reference sequence). CDR3 sequence reads: CATSSWDSNQPQHF. The CDR3 DNA follows: TGTGCCACCAGCAGCTGGGATAGCAATCAGCCCCAGCATTTT.

This chain connects TRBV27 to TRBJ2-7, with 7 bases fitting TRBD1. Losses at the gene ends were 6 bases for V and 4 bases for J; bases not matched to a gene: 9. CDR1 and CDR2 from the germline V gene are MNHEY and SMNVEV (reference sequence). CDR3 length: 14 residues. In DNA form, the CDR3 reads TGTGCCAGCAGACTACAGGGGCCTGGGTACGAGCAGTACTTC. It codes for CASRLQGPGYEQYF.

The V gene is TRBV7-6, the J gene TRBJ2-2; D might be TRBD1 (5 bases). Germline V gene sequence: CDR1 SGHVS, CDR2 FNYEAQ. V was pared by 4 bases and J by 4 bases, with 7 bases between. The CDR3 is 13 amino acids. This CDR3 is CASSSTVTGELFF. As DNA, the CDR3 is TGTGCCAGCAGCTCGACAGTCACCGGGGAGCTGTTTTTT.

Notes on this clone: It differs at one base from a far larger clone, so likely a read error. The chain carries TRBV6-1 and TRBJ2-7, with D perhaps TRBD1 (5 bases). Germline V gene sequence: CDR1 MNHNS, CDR2 SASEGT. CDR3 length: 14 residues. The V end lost 2 bases, the J end lost 2 bases, and 10 bases lay between the germline ends. Here the CDR3 reads CASSELEGAYEQYF. The CDR3 DNA is TGTGCCAGCAGTGAATTAGAAGGGGCCTACGAGCAGTACTTC.

This chain joins TRBV14 and TRBJ2-1, with TRBD2 matching 7 bases. CDR3 size: 16 residues. Germline CDR1 is SGHDN and CDR2 is FVKESK. V lost 1 base and J lost 3; bases outside the gene matches: 6. Here the CDR3 DNA reads TGTGCCAGCAGCCAAGGAGCGGGGAGACTCTACAATGAGCAGTTCTTC. It yields the protein CASSQGAGRLYNEQFF.

This clone rates as medium-sized. The chain employs TRBV6-5 and TRBJ2-1; no clear D. Germline values: CDR1 MNHEY, CDR2 SVGAGI. The V end was cut by 5 bases, the J end by 7 bases, with 6 bases between. The CDR3 runs 11 residues. The CDR3 sequence: CASSAPNEQFF. The CDR3 DNA reads as TGTGCCAGCAGTGCCCCGAATGAGCAGTTCTTC.

The chain is built from TRBV11-2 and TRBJ2-7, with a possible D match to TRBD2 (5 bases). Trimming shortened V by 0 bases and J by 4 bases, and 10 bases separated the two germline ends. Germline CDR1 reads SGHAT; CDR2 reads FQNNGV. The CDR3 is 14 residues long. The CDR3: CASSLDLRGYEQYF. The CDR3 DNA follows: TGTGCCAGCAGCTTAGATCTTCGAGGGTACGAGCAGTACTTC.

By frequency in the sample, this clone is medium-sized. The rearrangement joins TRBV5-4 to TRBJ2-6; no reliable D call. The CDR3 is made up of 16 amino acids. From germline, CDR1 is SGHNT and CDR2 YYREEE (reference sequence). Deletions cut 0 bases from V and 3 bases from J, with 10 bases between. CDR3 protein: CASSLVLGDGANVLTF. CDR3 nucleotide sequence: TGTGCCAGCAGCTTGGTTCTCGGTGATGGGGCCAACGTCCTGACTTTC.

The sample holds a few counts of this clone. CDR3 residues: CASSQVSTLGAFF. Written as DNA, the CDR3 is TGCGCCAGCAGCCAAGTAAGTACCCTGGGCGCTTTCTTT. The gene calls are TRBV4-3 and TRBJ1-1; unclear D gene. CDR3 length equals 13 residues. Germline assignment: CDR1 LGHNA and CDR2 YSLEER. V gave up 1 base and J gave up 11 bases, with 14 bases separating them.

This clone appeared once. The chain uses TRBV6-4 and TRBJ2-3; 7 bases are shared with TRBD2. The germline CDR1 and CDR2 sequences are MRHNA and SNTAGT. This CDR3 has 15 residues. V gave up 3 bases and J gave up 1 base; unmatched junction bases: 4. The CDR3 sequence is CASSERSGGTDTQYF. Written as DNA, the CDR3 is TGTGCCAGCAGTGAAAGGAGCGGGGGCACAGATACGCAGTATTTT.

The gene calls are TRBV5-6 and TRBJ2-5; no clear D gene. V was trimmed by 3 bases and J by 2 bases, leaving 14 bases between them. The CDR3 totals 15 residues. Germline V gene data show CDR1 as SGHDT and CDR2 as YYEEEE. CDR3 sequence: CASSYALTPQETQYF. Here the CDR3 DNA reads TGTGCCAGCAGCTACGCCCTGACCCCGCAAGAGACCCAGTACTTC.

The gene calls are TRBV27 and TRBJ1-2, with D uncertain. Trimming pared 3 bases from V and 2 bases from J, leaving 7 bases between. The CDR3 contains 13 residues. CDR1 MNHEY and CDR2 SMNVEV come from the germline V gene (reference sequence). In DNA form, the CDR3 reads TGTGCCAGCAGTTTCGTGGGGAACTATGGCTACACCTTC. Amino acids: CASSFVGNYGYTF.

This chain uses TRBV27 with TRBJ1-1; no definite D call. In germline, CDR1 is MNHEY, CDR2 SMNVEV (reference sequence). There are 15 residues in the CDR3. With 6 bases removed from V and 0 bases from J, the gap between germline ends came to 14 bases. The CDR3 DNA sequence: TGTGCCAGCAGCCCCCCGGGGTTGATGAACACTGAAGCTTTCTTT. This gives the protein CASSPPGLMNTEAFF.

This clone was counted once. J is TRBJ2-7 and V is TRBV5-1; 12 bases agree with TRBD1. V dropped 4 bases and J dropped 7; count of bases not matched to a gene: 9. Germline V CDR1 and CDR2: SGHRS, YFSETQ. This CDR3 is built from 15 residues. The CDR3 sequence is CASSLEGQGAREQYF. CDR3 DNA: TGCGCCAGCAGCCTGGAGGGACAGGGGGCGCGGGAGCAGTACTTC.